What follows describes a single TCR beta chain. One end of the junction does not line up with germline, which may come from a read error. Treg sorting used a CD4+CD25+CD127-/low gate. TCRdb independently ran MiXCR on the 5' RACE reads; one entry per CDR3 protein. The sample lists roughly 58,000 distinct CDR3 sequences, around 21% seen once, with under 3.5% in the top ten. The CDR3 runs 12 residues. The germline gives CDR1 SGHVS, CDR2 FNYEAQ. This TCR came from a female donor with breast cancer. Sequencing used tumor-infiltrating Tregs sorted from the breast tumor. The chain couples TRBV7-6 to TRBJ2-7; 7 nucleotides line up with TRBD1. The CDR3 bases are TGTGTCAGCAGTCAGACAGGGAACGAGCAGTACTTC. Translation gives CVSSQTGNEQYF.